The present T cell receptor (beta chain) was sequenced within a study of blood T cell repertoires in COVID-19. Background on the study: From the United States, Italy and Spain came samples of acute and convalescent COVID-19. Sample material is recorded as cDNA or gDNA derived from T cells, B-cell-depleted T cells, or PBMCs.

This CDR3 spans 11 amino acids. Germline trimming cut 4 bases from V and 14 bases from J; bases unmatched to any gene: 2. The germline V gene encodes CDR1 KGHDR and CDR2 SFDVKD. Per the authors' pipeline: Estimation of nucleated cell counts was performed using reference gene primer amplification. Measured with immunoSEQ multiplex PCR; TCRdb has only the in-frame clones, and not every one. That table supplies the V and J calls and clone size; D and trimming were determined from the DNA. The table lists 250,000 to 300,000 clones, 70% to 90% of them singletons, with 2.5% to 3% in the top ten. The sequence came from a woman aged 25 to 39 with active or convalescent COVID-19. The specimen sequenced was peripheral blood. The chain joins TRBV24-1 to TRBJ2-1, with 9 bases aligning to TRBD1. The CDR3 loop is CATSDRDREFF. CDR3 coding DNA: TGTGCCACCAGTGACCGGGACAGGGAGTTCTTC.